This paragraph reports one TCR beta chain. V was cut by 1 base and J by 3 bases, with 16 bases left in between. The CDR3 contains 16 residues. Germline loops: CDR1 MNHEY, CDR2 SVGEGT. Molecular barcoding with unique molecular identifiers was used for the TCRbeta library. TCRdb reprocessed the PCR reads via MiXCR and lists one record per CDR3 protein. The sample holds more than 450,000 distinct CDR3 sequences, about 16% seen once. This sample stems from a study of T-cell reconstitution after alpha-beta-depleted transplantation in children. Sequenced material: PBMCs from the stem cell graft donor, taken from the stem cell graft. The rearrangement uses TRBV6-2 or TRBV6-3 and TRBJ2-7; D may be TRBD2 (5 bases). This sequence was found in a human donor who donated a stem cell graft to a child with acute lymphoblastic leukemia. CDR3 in DNA: TGTGCCAGCAGTTACTTTGCCAGCGGTTTCAACTACGAGCAGTACTTC. This codes for CASSYFASGFNYEQYF.